This is a list of T cell receptor beta chains from one sample in a study of CD8+CD57+ T cells in acquired aplastic anemia. In TCRdb, the reads were re-called with MiXCR into one record per CDR3 protein. The data contain more than 150,000 distinct CDR3 sequences, roughly half of them singletons. The specimen sequenced was sorted CD4+, CD8+, or CD8+CD57+ T cells (not recorded which) from PBMCs. The receptors derive from a human donor with aplastic anemia. The CDR3 runs from the conserved cysteine through the conserved F or W. Fields, in order: D gene, CDR3 length, V gene, J gene, clone size, CDR3 DNA, CDR3 protein. D genes are given only for firm matches. Clone size is not always given. Where it is, it says once, few, many or a class for expanded clones.

>TRBD2|15|TRBV4-1|TRBJ2-7|many
TGCGCCAGCAGCCAAGGAGTAGCGGGAGGACGGGAGCAGTACTTC
CASSQGVAGGREQYF
>TRBD1|15|TRBV10-3|TRBJ1-6|.
TGTGCCGCTTGCGAGGGGGCGGCCTATAATTCACCCCTCCACTTT
CAACEGAAYNSPLHF
>.|16|TRBV29-1|TRBJ2-1|.
TGCAGCGTTGAAGAAGGCGGCGCCAGCTCCTACAATGAGCAGTTCTTC
CSVEEGGASSYNEQFF
>TRBD2|14|TRBV11-1|TRBJ2-1|.
TGTGCCAGCAGTCAGGGGAGCGGGAGCTATGAGCAGTTCTTC
CASSQGSGSYEQFF
>.|15|TRBV25-1|TRBJ2-7|once
TGTGCCAGCAGCCAAAATTTAGGGGGAGCTCACGAGCAGTACTTC
CASSQNLGGAHEQYF
>TRBD1|20|TRBV5-1|TRBJ1-2|.
TGCGCCAGCAGCTTGGCCGCGAGGACAGGGGGCGCTCTATTGGGGTATGGCTACACCTTC
CASSLAARTGGALLGYGYTF
>.|15|TRBV25-1|TRBJ1-1|many
TGTGCCAGCAGTCCGCCGGGACAAAGGAACACTGAAGCTTTCTTT
CASSPPGQRNTEAFF
>TRBD2|16|TRBV24-1|TRBJ2-1|many
TGTGCCACCAGTGACATTACCAGCGGGAGGTACAATGAGCAGTTCTTC
CATSDITSGRYNEQFF
>.|13|TRBV5-6|TRBJ2-7|.
TGTGCCAGCAGCCACGGACGTCCCTACGAGCAGTACTTC
CASSHGRPYEQYF
>TRBD2|15|TRBV7-2|TRBJ2-7|.
TGTGCCAGCGGGCTAGCGGGAGGCAACGTAGACGAGCAGTACTTC
CASGLAGGNVDEQYF
>.|12|TRBV29-1|TRBJ2-6|few
TGCAGCGTAGGGGTTGGGGCCAACGTCCTGACTTTC
CSVGVGANVLTF
>.|12|TRBV9|TRBJ1-3|.
TGTGCCAGCAGCGGAGCTGGAAACACCATATATTTT
CASSGAGNTIYF
>TRBD1|14|TRBV10-3|TRBJ1-1|many
TGTGCCATCAGTCGGGACAGGCTGAACACTGAAGCTTTCTTT
CAISRDRLNTEAFF
>TRBD1|14|TRBV29-1|TRBJ1-1|.
TGCAGCGTTGAAGAGACAGGGGTTTACACTGAAGCTTTCTTT
CSVEETGVYTEAFF
>TRBD1|16|TRBV12-5|TRBJ2-7|many
TGTGCTAGTGGTTTAGACTCCGGGACAGCACCATACGAGCAGTACTTC
CASGLDSGTAPYEQYF
>TRBD2|16|TRBV5-1|TRBJ2-2|.
TGCGCCAGCAGCTTGGCTGGGACTAGTCCCATTGGGGAGCTGTTTTTT
CASSLAGTSPIGELFF
>TRBD1|14|TRBV3-1|TRBJ1-2|.
TGTGCCAGCAGCCCTCCACAGGGGAACTATGGCTACACCTTC
CASSPPQGNYGYTF
>.|16|TRBV15|TRBJ2-5|few
TGTGCCACCAGCAGAGTTGACCAGGGGACTGGAAAGACCCAGTACTTC
CATSRVDQGTGKTQYF
>.|15|TRBV11-1|TRBJ2-3|.
TGTGCCAGCAGCTTGTACCAGGAGCCCGGGAATACGCAGTATTTT
CASSLYQEPGNTQYF
>TRBD1|13|TRBV6-4|TRBJ1-2|.
TGTGCCAGCAGTGACTCAGACAGGGGTGGCTACACCTTC
CASSDSDRGGYTF
>.|14|TRBV20-1|TRBJ1-1|.
TGCAGTGCTAGAGATAAATACGGGGGTGGTGGAGCTTTCTTT
CSARDKYGGGGAFF